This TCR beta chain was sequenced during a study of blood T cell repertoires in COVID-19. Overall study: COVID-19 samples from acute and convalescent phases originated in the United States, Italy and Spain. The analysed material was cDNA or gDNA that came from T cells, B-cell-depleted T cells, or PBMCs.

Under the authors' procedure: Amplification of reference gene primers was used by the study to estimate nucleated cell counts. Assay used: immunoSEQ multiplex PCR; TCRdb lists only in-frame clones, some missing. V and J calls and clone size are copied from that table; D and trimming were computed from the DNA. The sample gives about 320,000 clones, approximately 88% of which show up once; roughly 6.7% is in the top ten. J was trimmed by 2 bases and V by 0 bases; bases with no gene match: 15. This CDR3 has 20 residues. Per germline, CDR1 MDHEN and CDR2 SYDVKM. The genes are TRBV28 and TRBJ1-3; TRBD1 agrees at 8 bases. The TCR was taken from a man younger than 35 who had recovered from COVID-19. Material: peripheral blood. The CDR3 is CASSLWGRVATGVTGNTIYF. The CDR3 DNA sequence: TGTGCCAGCAGTTTATGGGGGCGAGTGGCGACAGGGGTTACTGGAAACACCATATATTTT.